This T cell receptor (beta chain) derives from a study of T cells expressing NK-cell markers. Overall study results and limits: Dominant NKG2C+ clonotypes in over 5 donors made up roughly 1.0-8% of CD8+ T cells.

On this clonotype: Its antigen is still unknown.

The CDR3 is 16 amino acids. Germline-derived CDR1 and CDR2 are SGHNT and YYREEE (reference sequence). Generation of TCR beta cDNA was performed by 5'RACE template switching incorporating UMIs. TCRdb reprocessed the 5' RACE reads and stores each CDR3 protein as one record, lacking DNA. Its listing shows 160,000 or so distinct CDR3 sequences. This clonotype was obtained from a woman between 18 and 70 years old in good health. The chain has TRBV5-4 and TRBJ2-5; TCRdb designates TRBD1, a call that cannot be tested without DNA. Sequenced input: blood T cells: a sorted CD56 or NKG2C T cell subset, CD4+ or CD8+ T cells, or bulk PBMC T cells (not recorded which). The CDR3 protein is CASSLTGTGGQETQYF.